This T cell receptor beta chain was sequenced during a study of blood T cell repertoires in COVID-19. Study-wide context: Samples came from the United States, Italy and Spain, spanning acute and convalescent COVID-19.

The table came from immunoSEQ multiplex PCR; TCRdb's copy has only in-frame clones and leaves some out. Of under 200,000 clones listed, roughly 86% are singletons. Per the germline V gene, CDR1 is ENHRY and CDR2 is SYGVKD. The CDR3 runs to 14 residues. The trim removed 10 bases at V and 0 bases at J, leaving 6 bases unmatched. Material: peripheral blood. This rearrangement joins TRBV10-3 to TRBJ1-5; TRBD1 aligns across 7 bases. The TCR comes from a man aged 35 to 55 who had recovered from COVID-19. The CDR3 sequence: CASEDRDSNQPQHF. DNA of the CDR3: TGTGCCAGCGAAGACAGGGATAGCAATCAGCCCCAGCATTTT.